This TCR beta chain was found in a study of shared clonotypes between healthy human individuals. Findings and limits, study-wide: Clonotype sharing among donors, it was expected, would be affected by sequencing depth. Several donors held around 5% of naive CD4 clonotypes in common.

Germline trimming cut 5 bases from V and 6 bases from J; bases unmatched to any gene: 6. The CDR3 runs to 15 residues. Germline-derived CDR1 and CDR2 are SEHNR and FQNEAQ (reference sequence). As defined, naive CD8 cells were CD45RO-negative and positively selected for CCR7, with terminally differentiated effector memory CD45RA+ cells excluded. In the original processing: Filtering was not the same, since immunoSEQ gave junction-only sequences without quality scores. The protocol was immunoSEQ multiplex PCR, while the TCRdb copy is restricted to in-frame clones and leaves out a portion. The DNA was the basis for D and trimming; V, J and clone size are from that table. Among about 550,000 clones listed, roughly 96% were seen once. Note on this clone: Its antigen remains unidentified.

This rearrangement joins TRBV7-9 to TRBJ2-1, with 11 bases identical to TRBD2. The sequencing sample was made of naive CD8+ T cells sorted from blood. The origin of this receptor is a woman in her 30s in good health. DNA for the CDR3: TGTGCCAGCAGCCAAACTAGCGGGAGCTCCAATGAGCAGTTCTTC. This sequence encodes CASSQTSGSSNEQFF.